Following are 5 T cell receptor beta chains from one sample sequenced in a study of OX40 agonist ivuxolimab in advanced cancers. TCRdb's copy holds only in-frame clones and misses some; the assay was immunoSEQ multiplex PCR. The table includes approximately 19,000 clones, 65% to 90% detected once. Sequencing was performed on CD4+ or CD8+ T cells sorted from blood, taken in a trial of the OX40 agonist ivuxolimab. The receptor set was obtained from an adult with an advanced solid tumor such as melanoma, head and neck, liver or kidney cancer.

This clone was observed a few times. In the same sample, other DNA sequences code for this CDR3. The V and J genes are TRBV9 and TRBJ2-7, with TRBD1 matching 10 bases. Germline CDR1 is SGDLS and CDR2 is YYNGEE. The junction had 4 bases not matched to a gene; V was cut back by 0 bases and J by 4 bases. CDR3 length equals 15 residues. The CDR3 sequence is CASSVGGDRGYEQYF. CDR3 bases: TGTGCCAGCAGCGTAGGTGGGGACAGGGGATACGAGCAGTACTTC.

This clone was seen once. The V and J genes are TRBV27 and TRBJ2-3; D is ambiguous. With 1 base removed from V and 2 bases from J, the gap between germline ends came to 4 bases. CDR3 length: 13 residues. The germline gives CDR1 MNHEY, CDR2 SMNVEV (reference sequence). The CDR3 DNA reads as TGTGCCAGCAGTTTATGGTTCACAGATACGCAGTATTTT. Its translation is CASSLWFTDTQYF.

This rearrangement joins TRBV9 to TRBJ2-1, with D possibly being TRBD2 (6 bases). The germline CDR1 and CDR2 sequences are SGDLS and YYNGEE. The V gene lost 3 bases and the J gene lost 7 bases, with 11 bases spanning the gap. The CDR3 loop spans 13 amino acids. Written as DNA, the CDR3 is TGTGCCAGCAGCGCCGGGAGAGATAATGAGCAGTTCTTC. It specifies CASSAGRDNEQFF. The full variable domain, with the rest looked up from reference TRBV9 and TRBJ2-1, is DSGVTQTPKHLITATGQRVTLRCSPRSGDLSVYWYQQSLDQGLQFLIQYYNGEERAKGNILERFSAQQFPDLHSELNLSSLELGDSALYFCASSAGRDNEQFFGPGTRLTVL.

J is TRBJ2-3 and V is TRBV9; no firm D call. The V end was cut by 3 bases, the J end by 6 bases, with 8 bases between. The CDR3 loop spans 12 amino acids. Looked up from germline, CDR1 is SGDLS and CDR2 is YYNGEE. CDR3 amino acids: CASSEVLDTQYF. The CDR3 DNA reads TGTGCCAGCAGCGAGGTTCTCGATACGCAGTATTTT.

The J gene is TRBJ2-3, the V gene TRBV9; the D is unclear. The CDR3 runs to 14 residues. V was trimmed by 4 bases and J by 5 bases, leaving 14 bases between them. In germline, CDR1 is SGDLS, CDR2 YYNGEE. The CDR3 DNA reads TGTGCCAGCAGCCTCTGGGATACCGGAGATACGCAGTATTTT. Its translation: CASSLWDTGDTQYF. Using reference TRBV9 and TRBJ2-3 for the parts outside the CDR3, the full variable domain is DSGVTQTPKHLITATGQRVTLRCSPRSGDLSVYWYQQSLDQGLQFLIQYYNGEERAKGNILERFSAQQFPDLHSELNLSSLELGDSALYFCASSLWDTGDTQYFGPGTRLTVL.